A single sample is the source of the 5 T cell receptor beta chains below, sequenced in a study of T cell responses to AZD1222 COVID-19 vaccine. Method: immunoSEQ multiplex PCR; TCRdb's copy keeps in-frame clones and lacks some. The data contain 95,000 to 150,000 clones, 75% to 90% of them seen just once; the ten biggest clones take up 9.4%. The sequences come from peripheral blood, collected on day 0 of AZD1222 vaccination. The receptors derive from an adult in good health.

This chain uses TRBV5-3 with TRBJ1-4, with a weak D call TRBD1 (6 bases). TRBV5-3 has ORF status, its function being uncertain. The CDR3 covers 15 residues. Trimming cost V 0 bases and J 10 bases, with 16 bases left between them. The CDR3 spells CARSLEGGNPGKLFF. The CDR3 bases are TGTGCCAGAAGCTTGGAAGGGGGTAACCCGGGAAAACTGTTTTTT.

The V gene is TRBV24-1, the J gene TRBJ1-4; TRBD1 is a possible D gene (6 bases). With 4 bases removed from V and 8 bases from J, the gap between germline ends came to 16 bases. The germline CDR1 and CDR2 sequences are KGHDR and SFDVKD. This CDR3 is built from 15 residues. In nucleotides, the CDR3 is TGTGCCACCAGTGACCCCCGGACAGACCCCGAAAAACTGTTTTTT. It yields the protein CATSDPRTDPEKLFF.

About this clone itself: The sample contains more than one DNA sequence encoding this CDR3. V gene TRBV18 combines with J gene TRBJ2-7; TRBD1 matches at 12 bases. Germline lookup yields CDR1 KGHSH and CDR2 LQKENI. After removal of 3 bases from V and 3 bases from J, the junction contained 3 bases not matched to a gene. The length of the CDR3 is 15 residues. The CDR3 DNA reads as TGTGCCAGCTCACCGGGGACAGGGGGCAGCTACGAGCAGTACTTC. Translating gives CASSPGTGGSYEQYF.

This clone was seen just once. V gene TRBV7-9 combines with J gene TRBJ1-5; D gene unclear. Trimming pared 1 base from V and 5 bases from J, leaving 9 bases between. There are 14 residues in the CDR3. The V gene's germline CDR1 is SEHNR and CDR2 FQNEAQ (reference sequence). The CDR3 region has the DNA TGTGCCAGCAGCTTAGGGGCCCGGGATCAGCCCCAGCATTTT. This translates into CASSLGARDQPQHF.

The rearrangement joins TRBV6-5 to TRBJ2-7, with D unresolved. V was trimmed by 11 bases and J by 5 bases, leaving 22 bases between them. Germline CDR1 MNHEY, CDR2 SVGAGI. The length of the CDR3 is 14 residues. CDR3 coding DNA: TGTGCCGCATCTCCCCTGGGTGGATACGACGAGCAGTACTTC. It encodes CAASPLGGYDEQYF.